This T cell receptor beta chain was profiled in a study of CD4 T cells in relation to SARS-CoV-2 and coronaviruses. Worth noting for this clone: The antigen remains unidentified.

The CDR3 is made up of 19 amino acids. The V segment lost 6 bases and the J segment 4 bases; nucleotides outside the gene matches: 18. Germline loops: CDR1 MNHNY, CDR2 SVGAGI (reference sequence). Clones were read by immunoSEQ multiplex PCR, and TCRdb kept only the in-frame ones, dropping some. This repertoire shows tens of thousands of clones, around four fifths found once; its top ten account for roughly 22%. For 10 days, approximately 10^5 sorted CD4+ cells grew with T cell-depleted PBMCs and CEF. The chain employs TRBV6-6 and TRBJ2-1; TRBD2 matches 10 bases. This receptor was identified in an adult with COVID-19. The sequenced sample was memory CD4+ T cells from PBMCs, cultured in vitro. CDR3 in DNA: TGTGCCAGCAGCTCGACTAGCGGGCAACCAAGGAGGGGTTACAATGAGCAGTTCTTC. Residues: CASSSTSGQPRRGYNEQFF.